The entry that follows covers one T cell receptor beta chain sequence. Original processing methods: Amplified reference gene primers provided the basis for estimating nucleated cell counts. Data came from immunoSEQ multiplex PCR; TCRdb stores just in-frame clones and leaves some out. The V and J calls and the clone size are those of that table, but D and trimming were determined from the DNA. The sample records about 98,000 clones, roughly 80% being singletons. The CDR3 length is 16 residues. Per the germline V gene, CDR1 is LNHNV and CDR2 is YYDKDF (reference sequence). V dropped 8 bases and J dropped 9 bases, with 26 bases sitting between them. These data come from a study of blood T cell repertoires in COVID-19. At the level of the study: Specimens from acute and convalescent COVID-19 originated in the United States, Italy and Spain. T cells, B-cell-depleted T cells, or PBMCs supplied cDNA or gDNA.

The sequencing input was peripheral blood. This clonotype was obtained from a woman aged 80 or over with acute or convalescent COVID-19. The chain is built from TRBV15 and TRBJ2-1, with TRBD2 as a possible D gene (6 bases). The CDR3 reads CATGGRWNSPHGEQFF. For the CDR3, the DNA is TGTGCCACCGGAGGGAGGTGGAATTCGCCGCACGGTGAGCAGTTCTTC.